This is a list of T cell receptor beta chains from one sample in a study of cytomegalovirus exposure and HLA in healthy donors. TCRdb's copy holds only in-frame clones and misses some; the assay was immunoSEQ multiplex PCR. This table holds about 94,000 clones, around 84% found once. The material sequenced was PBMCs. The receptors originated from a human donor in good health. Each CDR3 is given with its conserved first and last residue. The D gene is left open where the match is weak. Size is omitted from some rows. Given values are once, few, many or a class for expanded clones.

DNA: TGTGCCAGCAGTGAACCGGGGGGCACCCAAGCTTTCTTT; CDR3: CASSEPGGTQAFF; size: -; V: TRBV25-1; J: TRBJ1-1; D: -
DNA: TGTGCCAGCAGCCAGTCCCCCACCTACAATGAGCAGTTCTTC; CDR3: CASSQSPTYNEQFF; size: once; V: TRBV4-2; J: TRBJ2-1; D: -
DNA: TGTGCCAGCAGCCAGGACAATCGGGCGCCTAAAGCTTTCTTT; CDR3: CASSQDNRAPKAFF; size: -; V: TRBV7-9; J: TRBJ1-1; D: -
DNA: TGTGCCACCAGCGGACCCTCAGGGTTCACCGGGGAGCTGTTTTTT; CDR3: CATSGPSGFTGELFF; size: -; V: TRBV15; J: TRBJ2-2; D: -
DNA: TGTGCTCGGCGGGGACAGGAAGACACTGAAGCTTTCTTT; CDR3: CARRGQEDTEAFF; size: -; V: TRBV30; J: TRBJ1-1; D: TRBD1
DNA: TGCGCCAGCAGGGGTCTAGCGGCCTCTAGCACAGATACGCAGTATTTT; CDR3: CASRGLAASSTDTQYF; size: -; V: TRBV5-1; J: TRBJ2-3; D: TRBD2
DNA: TGTGCCAGCACCCTTAGCGGAACTAGCACAGATACGCAGTATTTT; CDR3: CASTLSGTSTDTQYF; size: -; V: TRBV6-6; J: TRBJ2-3; D: -
DNA: TGTGCCAGCAGCTTAATGGGACAGGGGAGTCAGCCCCAGCATTTT; CDR3: CASSLMGQGSQPQHF; size: -; V: TRBV7-3; J: TRBJ1-5; D: TRBD1
DNA: TGCGCCAGCAGCCAAGGGGCGGGTGAGCAGTACTTC; CDR3: CASSQGAGEQYF; size: -; V: TRBV4-1; J: TRBJ2-7; D: -
DNA: TGTGCCAGCAGCTTGGGACAGAAAGGGGAGACCCAGTACTTC; CDR3: CASSLGQKGETQYF; size: once; V: TRBV5-4; J: TRBJ2-5; D: -
DNA: TGTGCTAGTGGTTTGGTACTAGCAGGAAACACCATATATTTT; CDR3: CASGLVLAGNTIYF; size: -; V: TRBV12-5; J: TRBJ1-3; D: -
DNA: TGTGCCAGCAGTGAATCTCAGGGAAAACGCAGTTCACCCCTCCACTTT; CDR3: CASSESQGKRSSPLHF; size: -; V: TRBV25-1; J: TRBJ1-6; D: -
DNA: -; CDR3: CASSKVGRGADPNTGELFF; size: -; V: TRBV21-1; J: TRBJ2-2; D: -
DNA: TGTGCCAGCAGCCCTGGGCAGGGCGGAGGCTACACCTTC; CDR3: CASSPGQGGGYTF; size: few; V: TRBV6-1; J: TRBJ1-2; D: -
DNA: TGTGCCAGCTCACCTGAGAGGGGGTGGAACACTGAAGCTTTCTTT; CDR3: CASSPERGWNTEAFF; size: -; V: TRBV18; J: TRBJ1-1; D: -